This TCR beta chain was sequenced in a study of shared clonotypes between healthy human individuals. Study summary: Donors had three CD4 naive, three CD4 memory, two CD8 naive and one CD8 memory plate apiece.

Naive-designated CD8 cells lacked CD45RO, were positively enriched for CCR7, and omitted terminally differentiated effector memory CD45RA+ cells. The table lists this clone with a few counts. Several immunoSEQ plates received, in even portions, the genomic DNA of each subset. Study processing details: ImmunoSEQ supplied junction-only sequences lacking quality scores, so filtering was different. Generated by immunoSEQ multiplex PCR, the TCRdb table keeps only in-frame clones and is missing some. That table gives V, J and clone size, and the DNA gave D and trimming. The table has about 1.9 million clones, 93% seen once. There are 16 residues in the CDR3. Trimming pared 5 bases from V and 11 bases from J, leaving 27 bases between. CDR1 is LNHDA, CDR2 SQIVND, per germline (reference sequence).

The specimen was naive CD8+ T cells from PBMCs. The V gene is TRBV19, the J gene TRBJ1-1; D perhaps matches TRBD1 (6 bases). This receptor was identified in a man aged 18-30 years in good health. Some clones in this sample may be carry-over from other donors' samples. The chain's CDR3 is CASSGTYSLTGPDAFF. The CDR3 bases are TGTGCCAGTAGTGGGACCTACTCTTTAACAGGGCCGGATGCTTTCTTT.